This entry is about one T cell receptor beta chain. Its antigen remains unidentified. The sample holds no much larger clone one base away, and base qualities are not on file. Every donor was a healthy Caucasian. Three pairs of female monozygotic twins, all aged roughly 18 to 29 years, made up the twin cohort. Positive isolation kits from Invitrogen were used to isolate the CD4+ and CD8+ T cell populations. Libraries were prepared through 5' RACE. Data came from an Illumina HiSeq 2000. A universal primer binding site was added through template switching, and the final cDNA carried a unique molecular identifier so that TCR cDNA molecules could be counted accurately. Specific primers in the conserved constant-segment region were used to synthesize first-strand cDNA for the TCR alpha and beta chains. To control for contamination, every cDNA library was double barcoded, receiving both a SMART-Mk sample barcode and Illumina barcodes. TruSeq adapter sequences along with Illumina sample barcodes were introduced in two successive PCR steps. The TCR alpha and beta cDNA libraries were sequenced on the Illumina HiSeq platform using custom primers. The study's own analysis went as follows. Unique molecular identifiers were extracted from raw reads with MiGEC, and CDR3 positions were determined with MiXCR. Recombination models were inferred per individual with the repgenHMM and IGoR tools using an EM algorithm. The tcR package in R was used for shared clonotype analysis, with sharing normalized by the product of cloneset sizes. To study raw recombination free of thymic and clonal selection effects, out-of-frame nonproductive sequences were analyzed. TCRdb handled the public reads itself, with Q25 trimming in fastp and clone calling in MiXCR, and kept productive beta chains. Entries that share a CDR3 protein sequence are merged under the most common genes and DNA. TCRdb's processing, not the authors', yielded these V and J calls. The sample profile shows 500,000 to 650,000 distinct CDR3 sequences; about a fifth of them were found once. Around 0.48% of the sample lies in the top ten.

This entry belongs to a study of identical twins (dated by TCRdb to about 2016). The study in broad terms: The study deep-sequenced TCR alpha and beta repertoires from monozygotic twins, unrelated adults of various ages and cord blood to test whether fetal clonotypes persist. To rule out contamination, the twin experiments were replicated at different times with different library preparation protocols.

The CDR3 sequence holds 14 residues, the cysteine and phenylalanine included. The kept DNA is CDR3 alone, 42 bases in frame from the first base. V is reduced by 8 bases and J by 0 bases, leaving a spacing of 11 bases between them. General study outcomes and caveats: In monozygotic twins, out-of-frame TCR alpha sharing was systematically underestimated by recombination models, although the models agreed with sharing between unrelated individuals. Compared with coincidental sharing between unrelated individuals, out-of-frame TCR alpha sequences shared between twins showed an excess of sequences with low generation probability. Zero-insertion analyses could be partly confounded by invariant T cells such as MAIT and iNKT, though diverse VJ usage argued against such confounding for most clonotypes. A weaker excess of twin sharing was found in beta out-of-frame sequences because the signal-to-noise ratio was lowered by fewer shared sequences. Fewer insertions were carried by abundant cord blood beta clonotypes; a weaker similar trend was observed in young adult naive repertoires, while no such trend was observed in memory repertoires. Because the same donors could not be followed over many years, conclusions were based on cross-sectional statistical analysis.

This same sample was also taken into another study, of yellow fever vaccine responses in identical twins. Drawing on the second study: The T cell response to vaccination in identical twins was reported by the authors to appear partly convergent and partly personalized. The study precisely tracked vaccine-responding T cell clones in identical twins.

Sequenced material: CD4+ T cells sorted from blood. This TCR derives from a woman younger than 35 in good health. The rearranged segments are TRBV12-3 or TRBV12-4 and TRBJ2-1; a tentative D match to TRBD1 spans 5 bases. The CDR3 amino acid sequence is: CASLDTRSYNEQFF. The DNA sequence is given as TGTGCCAGCTTGGACACCCGCTCCTACAATGAGCAGTTCTTC.